The 18 T cell receptor beta chains listed next were all sequenced from one sample in a study of blood T cell repertoires in COVID-19 (dated by TCRdb to 2018 to 2021). The library was made by the immunoSEQ multiplex PCR assay. This is the immuneACCESS table as TCRdb keeps it, with only in-frame sequences that have V and J called. A part of the clones is gone; compared with another copy, unresolved V genes explain less than half, and the rest is unexplained. The sample records about 80,000 clones, about 78% of which are singletons. Around 33% of the sample goes to the ten largest clones. Sequenced: peripheral blood. The source of these receptors is a man aged 55 to 70 with COVID-19, enrolled during active disease.

The genes are TRBV5-4 and TRBJ2-2, with 8 bases lining up with TRBD2. Trimming took 4 bases from V and 4 from J; bases not matched to a gene: 6. The CDR3 consists of 15 residues. CDR1 and CDR2 (germline): SGHNT, YYREEE (reference sequence). The CDR3 DNA follows: TGTGCCAGCAGCCGTTCCGGGACTAGCACCGGGGAGCTGTTTTTT. It yields the protein CASSRSGTSTGELFF.

The chain carries TRBV7-2 and TRBJ2-7; tentatively, D is TRBD1 (5 bases). The germline CDR1 and CDR2 sequences are SGHTA and FQGNSA. This CDR3 region has 15 residues. V was pared by 6 bases and J by 2 bases, with 17 bases between. The CDR3 bases are TGTGCCAGCAGTGACTGGCCTAGGGGCGCCTACGAGCAGTACTTC. Translation gives CASSDWPRGAYEQYF.

V gene TRBV19 combines with J gene TRBJ1-1; D uncertain. The CDR3 loop spans 16 amino acids. V gave up 5 bases and J gave up 5 bases, with 21 bases separating them. Germline CDR1 reads LNHDA; CDR2 reads SQIVND (reference sequence). The CDR3 reads CASSARSGILLTEAFF. DNA for the CDR3: TGTGCCAGTAGTGCCCGATCGGGAATACTTTTGACTGAAGCTTTCTTT.

This rearrangement joins TRBV6-4 to TRBJ1-5; no definite D call. Trimming removed 3 bases at V and 0 bases at J, with 6 bases between. The length of the CDR3 is 14 residues. Per the germline V gene, CDR1 is MRHNA and CDR2 is SNTAGT. The CDR3 DNA reads TGTGCCAGCAGTGAGTCTTATAGCAATCAGCCCCAGCATTTT. Translation gives CASSESYSNQPQHF.

J is TRBJ2-1 and V is TRBV12-5, with D possibly being TRBD2 (6 bases). This CDR3 region has 12 residues. CDR1 LGHNT and CDR2 FRNRAP come from the germline V gene. V was trimmed by 4 bases and J by 7 bases, leaving 8 bases between them. DNA of the CDR3: TGTGCTAGTGGTTCGGGGAGGAATGAGCAGTTCTTC. It translates to CASGSGRNEQFF. Looking up the rest from reference TRBV12-5 and TRBJ2-1 gives the full variable domain: DARVTQTPRHKVTEMGQEVTMRCQPILGHNTVFWYRQTMMQGLELLAYFRNRAPLDDSGMPKDRFSAEMPDATLATLKIQPSEPRDSAVYFCASGSGRNEQFFGPGTRLTVL.

The V gene is TRBV7-8, the J gene TRBJ1-2; D is perhaps TRBD1 (5 bases). Germline CDR1 and CDR2: SGHVS and FQNEAQ. The CDR3 runs to 15 residues. V was shortened by 0 bases and J by 3 bases, with 11 bases between the two germline ends. DNA of the CDR3: TGTGCCAGCAGCTTAGCAGGGGTAATGGACTATGGCTACACCTTC. Its translation: CASSLAGVMDYGYTF.

This clone came up a few times. The chain uses TRBV5-1 and TRBJ1-6; 10 nucleotides line up with TRBD1. The CDR3 extends over 15 amino acids. With V trimmed by 1 base and J by 7 bases, 2 bases remained unmatched. Germline V lookup: CDR1 SGHRS, CDR2 YFSETQ. Here the CDR3 reads CASSLRTGGNSPLHF. CDR3 nucleotide sequence: TGCGCCAGCAGCTTGAGGACAGGGGGGAATTCACCCCTCCACTTT.

The CDR3 reads CASSPAGGIVNEQFF. The CDR3 coding sequence is TGTGCCAGCAGCCCGGCGGGAGGGATCGTCAATGAGCAGTTCTTC. This chain links TRBV5-4 with TRBJ2-1; 9 nucleotides match TRBD2. This CDR3 is 15 amino acids long. The V and J ends lost 4 bases and 6 bases, in that order; junction bases with no gene match: 8. Germline V gene data show CDR1 as SGHNT and CDR2 as YYREEE (reference sequence).

This clone was seen a single time. V usage is TRBV27 and J usage is TRBJ2-3; 9 bases align to TRBD1. The V and J ends lost 3 bases and 11 bases, in that order; junction bases with no gene match: 3. Germline CDR1 and CDR2: MNHEY and SMNVEV (reference sequence). The CDR3 runs to 12 residues. CDR3 in amino acids: CASSLRDRVQYF. As DNA, the CDR3 is TGTGCCAGCAGTTTGCGGGACAGGGTGCAGTATTTT.

The chain employs TRBV5-1 and TRBJ2-1; 8 bases are a match to TRBD2. Germline CDR1 and CDR2: SGHRS and YFSETQ. The CDR3 runs to 20 residues. Trimming cost V 0 bases and J 1 base; bases outside gene matches: 15. This CDR3 reads CASSLALGTRGVASYNEQFF. DNA for the CDR3: TGCGCCAGCAGCTTGGCCTTGGGGACTAGAGGGGTGGCGTCCTACAATGAGCAGTTCTTC.

The chain carries TRBV27 and TRBJ2-3, with 8 bases lining up with TRBD1. Germline lookup yields CDR1 MNHEY and CDR2 SMNVEV (reference sequence). With 0 bases clipped from V and 8 bases from J, the junction kept 16 bases outside the gene matches. The CDR3 is 18 amino acids. The CDR3 nucleotides read TGTGCCAGCAGTTTATCCCCAGGACCAGGGGGCTCTCTCAGTACGCAGTATTTT. Protein sequence: CASSLSPGPGGSLSTQYF.

V is TRBV20-1 and J is TRBJ2-3; D is unclear. Trimming removed 4 bases at V and 6 bases at J, with 8 bases between. CDR1 DFQATT and CDR2 SNEGSKA come from the germline V gene (reference sequence). The CDR3 is made up of 11 amino acids. The CDR3 sequence: CSATDRDTQYF. The CDR3 nucleotides read TGCAGTGCTACCGATCGGGATACGCAGTATTTT.

The chain combines TRBV7-9 with TRBJ2-1; D is perhaps TRBD2 (6 bases). CDR1 is SEHNR and CDR2 is FQNEAQ in the germline V gene (reference sequence). The V gene lost 5 bases and the J gene lost 9 bases, with 8 bases spanning the gap. This CDR3 region has 11 residues. The CDR3 spells CASSRGGEQFF. Written as DNA, the CDR3 is TGTGCCAGCAGCAGGGGAGGTGAGCAGTTCTTC.

This chain joins TRBV24-1 and TRBJ2-1; 10 nucleotides match TRBD2. Losses at the gene ends were 7 bases for V and 5 bases for J; bases not matched to a gene: 4. The V gene's germline CDR1 is KGHDR and CDR2 SFDVKD. The CDR3 is 14 amino acids. The CDR3 sequence is CATSPGLANNEQFF. DNA of the CDR3: TGTGCCACCAGCCCGGGACTAGCGAACAATGAGCAGTTCTTC.

The chain carries TRBV27 and TRBJ1-2; D perhaps matches TRBD1 (6 bases). This CDR3 is 16 amino acids long. The germline V gene encodes CDR1 MNHEY and CDR2 SMNVEV (reference sequence). Trimming shortened V by 4 bases and J by 4 bases, and 19 bases separated the two germline ends. The CDR3 nucleotides read TGTGCCAGCAGTTCACGAAGCGGGACACTGTTCTATGGCTACACCTTC. This encodes CASSSRSGTLFYGYTF.

The chain carries TRBV5-1 and TRBJ2-7, with D unclear. Germline V gene sequence: CDR1 SGHRS, CDR2 YFSETQ. The V end lost 0 bases, the J end lost 7 bases, and 11 bases lay between the germline ends. This CDR3 has 13 residues. The CDR3 coding sequence is TGCGCCAGCAGCTTGGGAGAGATCGGGGAGCAGTACTTC. This gives the protein CASSLGEIGEQYF.

The rearrangement links TRBV5-1 to TRBJ2-7, with 11 bases matching TRBD1. The CDR3 runs 15 residues. The junction had 7 bases not matched to a gene; V was cut back by 2 bases and J by 6 bases. Germline CDR1 reads SGHRS; CDR2 reads YFSETQ. The CDR3 reads CASSLPGQGGAEQYF. The CDR3 DNA reads TGCGCCAGCAGCTTACCGGGACAGGGGGGGGCCGAGCAGTACTTC.

The chain links TRBV7-2 to TRBJ1-4; 7 positions agree with TRBD1. The CDR3 is 14 residues long. The V segment lost 3 bases and the J segment 7 bases; nucleotides outside the gene matches: 5. The V gene's germline CDR1 is SGHTA and CDR2 FQGNSA. The CDR3 DNA follows: TGTGCCAGCAGCTTGACAGGGTTTATTGAAAAACTGTTTTTT. This encodes CASSLTGFIEKLFF.